The 20 T cell receptor beta chains given below trace back to one sample, sequenced in a study of T-cell reconstitution after alpha-beta-depleted transplantation in children. Preparation of the TCRbeta library was carried out with unique molecular identifiers. TCRdb reanalysed the PCR reads using MiXCR and keeps one entry per CDR3 protein. The table has some 460,000 distinct CDR3 sequences, about 17% seen once. The starting material was PBMCs, mostly from graft donor cells, obtained 360 days after TCRalphabeta/CD19-depleted stem cell transplant. The receptors shown here come from a boy under three years old who had a stem cell transplant for Wiskott-Aldrich syndrome, so the T cells may come from the graft donor.

The V and J genes are TRBV11-2 and TRBJ2-1; maybe TRBD2 (6 bases). Trimming pared 0 bases from V and 3 bases from J, leaving 21 bases between. Germline V lookup: CDR1 SGHAT, CDR2 FQNNGV. The CDR3 loop spans 19 amino acids. Here the CDR3 reads CASSLDGGGLAGYYNEQFF. The CDR3 DNA is TGTGCCAGCAGCTTAGATGGGGGAGGACTCGCGGGCTACTACAATGAGCAGTTCTTC.

The CDR3 nucleotides are TGTGCCAGCAGCTTAGCGGTGGGACGGTCCTACGAGCAGTACTTC. Translated: CASSLAVGRSYEQYF. V usage is TRBV7-2 and J usage is TRBJ2-7; tentatively, D is TRBD1 or TRBD2 (5 bases each). The germline CDR1 and CDR2 sequences are SGHTA and FQGNSA. There are 15 residues in the CDR3. V lost 0 bases, J lost 1 base, and 10 bases lay in between.

The V call is TRBV5-1, the J call TRBJ2-3; no firm D call. CDR1 SGHRS and CDR2 YFSETQ come from the germline V gene. This CDR3 is 9 amino acids long. V lost 8 bases to trimming and J lost 8 bases, with 6 bases between them. The CDR3 DNA follows: TGCGCCAGTAGTCCTACGCAGTATTTT. Protein product: CASSPTQYF.

The CDR3 spells CASSYRLFTEAFF. As DNA, the CDR3 is TGTGCCAGCAGTTACAGGCTGTTCACTGAAGCTTTCTTT. This rearrangement joins TRBV6-2 or TRBV6-3 to TRBJ1-1; D remains unclear. The germline V gene encodes CDR1 MNHEY and CDR2 SVGEGT. Trimming removed 2 bases from V and 4 bases from J, with 8 bases in between. This CDR3 region has 13 residues.

J is TRBJ2-3 and V is TRBV19; D possibly corresponds to TRBD1 (5 bases). The V end was cut by 3 bases, the J end by 0 bases, with 13 bases between. Germline V gene lookup returns CDR1 LNHDA and CDR2 SQIVND (reference sequence). The CDR3 totals 16 residues. CDR3 loop: CASSMLGQSSTDTQYF. In DNA form, the CDR3 reads TGTGCCAGTAGTATGCTAGGACAATCGAGCACAGATACGCAGTATTTT.

This clonotype was counted a few times. The chain employs TRBV6-1 and TRBJ2-1; D uncertain. This CDR3 has 14 residues. Germline CDR1 is MNHNS and CDR2 is SASEGT. Deletions cut 1 base from V and 5 bases from J, with 9 bases between. The CDR3 here is CASSEVRPDNEQFF. The CDR3 nucleotides read TGTGCCAGCAGTGAAGTTCGGCCGGACAATGAGCAGTTCTTC.

The chain couples TRBV11-2 to TRBJ1-2; no clear D gene. The CDR3 extends over 13 amino acids. Germline CDR1 SGHAT, CDR2 FQNNGV. V was shortened by 3 bases and J by 8 bases, with 13 bases between the two germline ends. DNA for the CDR3: TGTGCCAGCAGCTTGGAGAGGAAGCGGGGCTACACCTTC. Amino acid sequence: CASSLERKRGYTF.

This clonotype was seen once. V gene TRBV3-1 combines with J gene TRBJ2-7, with D possibly being TRBD2 (5 bases). Germline V CDR1 and CDR2: LGHDT, YNNKEL (reference sequence). The V gene lost 4 bases and the J gene lost 3 bases, with 13 bases spanning the gap. The CDR3 contains 14 residues. CDR3 loop: CASSPGNRFYEQYF. Written as DNA, the CDR3 is TGTGCCAGCAGCCCGGGGAACCGGTTCTACGAGCAGTACTTC.

This clonotype has only a few counts. The V gene is TRBV7-9, the J gene TRBJ2-2; TRBD2 is a possible D gene (6 bases). The CDR3 extends over 12 amino acids. The germline V gene has CDR1 SEHNR and CDR2 FQNEAQ (reference sequence). V shed 3 bases and J shed 7 bases, with 6 bases lying between them. The CDR3 region has the DNA TGTGCCAGCAGCTTCGGGGGCGGGGAGCTGTTTTTT. Translation gives CASSFGGGELFF. Together with reference TRBV7-9 and TRBJ2-2, the CDR3 gives the full variable domain: DTGVSQNPRHKITKRGQNVTFRCDPISEHNRLYWYRQTLGQGPEFLTYFQNEAQLEKSRLLSDRFSAERPKGSFSTLEIQRTEQGDSAMYLCASSFGGGELFFGEGSRLTVL.

A single count supports this clonotype. This CDR3 reads CATYSGEHTGELFF. CDR3 bases: TGTGCCACCTATTCGGGGGAGCACACCGGGGAGCTGTTTTTT. This rearrangement joins TRBV7-9 to TRBJ2-2; the D gene is possibly TRBD2 (6 bases). The germline V gene encodes CDR1 SEHNR and CDR2 FQNEAQ (reference sequence). Trimming left V 10 bases short and J 3 bases short, with 15 bases between. The CDR3 loop spans 14 amino acids.

The rearrangement joins TRBV5-6 to TRBJ2-2; TRBD1 is a possible D gene (6 bases). Per the germline V gene, CDR1 is SGHDT and CDR2 is YYEEEE. The CDR3 length is 16 residues. The ends were cut back, 3 bases at V and 3 bases at J, with 15 bases in the middle. CDR3 nucleotides: TGTGCCAGCAGCTCCCCGGGACATTCTTACACCGGGGAGCTGTTTTTT. This gives the protein CASSSPGHSYTGELFF.

In its sample, this clonotype was seen a few times. The chain carries TRBV6-1 and TRBJ2-1; D gene uncertain. Germline lookup yields CDR1 MNHNS and CDR2 SASEGT. The CDR3 covers 15 residues. The V and J ends lost 5 bases and 0 bases respectively, with 11 bases between them. The CDR3: CASSPRFSSYNEQFF. CDR3 DNA sequence: TGTGCCAGCAGTCCCCGGTTTTCCTCCTACAATGAGCAGTTCTTC.

The J gene is TRBJ2-1, the V gene TRBV20-1, with TRBD2 matching over 9 bases. There are 15 residues in the CDR3. Unmatched junction bases numbered 4, after V lost 3 bases and J lost 1 base. Germline CDR1 and CDR2: DFQATT and SNEGSKA (reference sequence). The CDR3 nucleotides are TGCAGTGCTAGTAGGGCGGGAGGGTCCTACAATGAGCAGTTCTTC. Translation gives CSASRAGGSYNEQFF.

This clonotype was counted between two and nine times. V and J are TRBV3-1 and TRBJ1-4; a weak D match, TRBD1 (6 bases). The CDR3 covers 16 residues. V dropped 0 bases and J dropped 4 bases, with 12 bases sitting between them. The germline gives CDR1 LGHDT, CDR2 YNNKEL (reference sequence). The CDR3, as DNA: TGTGCCAGCAGCCAAGAGAGACAGGCGTATAATGAAAAACTGTTTTTT. Translation: CASSQERQAYNEKLFF.

In its sample, this clonotype was seen a few times. The chain is built from TRBV2 and TRBJ2-1, with TRBD1 matching over 9 bases. The germline gives CDR1 SNHLY, CDR2 FYNNEI. The ends lost 4 bases at V and 8 bases at J; junction bases unmatched: 9. This CDR3 region has 15 residues. The DNA for the CDR3 is TGTGCCAGCAGTGTGCCGGGACAGGGAACCCATGAGCAGTTCTTC. The encoded protein is CASSVPGQGTHEQFF.

The chain recombines TRBV7-9 with TRBJ2-1; TRBD1 matches at 8 bases. Germline-derived CDR1 and CDR2 are SEHNR and FQNEAQ (reference sequence). Trimming took 8 bases from V and 15 from J; bases not matched to a gene: 12. The CDR3 is made up of 12 amino acids. CDR3 region: CASLDAGGRTFF. DNA of the CDR3: TGTGCCAGCTTAGACGCAGGGGGCAGGACGTTCTTC.

In its sample, this clonotype was seen once. Germline is not matched at one junction end, which may reflect a read error. The chain couples TRBV5-6 to TRBJ2-5; no definite D call. In germline, CDR1 is SGHDT, CDR2 YYEEEE. This CDR3 contains 15 residues. This CDR3 is CGSSLYVADPETQYF. CDR3 coding DNA: TGTGGCAGCAGCTTGTATGTGGCGGATCCGGAGACCCAGTACTTC. The variable domain in full, completed from reference TRBV5-6 and TRBJ2-5, reads DAGVTQSPTHLIKTRGQQVTLRCSPKSGHDTVSWYQQALGQGPQFIFQYYEEEERQRGNFPDRFSGHQFPNYSSELNVNALLLGDSALYLCGSSLYVADPETQYFGPGTRLLVL.

This clonotype has only a few counts. V usage is TRBV5-1 and J usage is TRBJ1-2; 9 bases match TRBD1. Germline V lookup: CDR1 SGHRS, CDR2 YFSETQ. CDR3 length: 13 residues. The junction had 2 bases not matched to a gene; V was cut back by 3 bases and J by 5 bases. CDR3 loop: CASSWGTGYGYTF. The DNA for the CDR3 is TGCGCCAGCAGCTGGGGGACAGGGTATGGCTACACCTTC.

This clonotype has a count of ten or more. The rearrangement links TRBV12-3 or TRBV12-4 to TRBJ2-3; D not certain. Trimming removed 7 bases from V and 6 bases from J, with 8 bases in between. The CDR3 loop spans 11 amino acids. This CDR3 reads CASKTLDTQYF. The CDR3 coding sequence is TGTGCCAGCAAAACGTTGGATACGCAGTATTTT.

This rearrangement joins TRBV19 to TRBJ2-7; TRBD1 matches at 7 bases. Losses at the gene ends were 4 bases for V and 6 bases for J; bases not matched to a gene: 3. The germline V gene has CDR1 LNHDA and CDR2 SQIVND (reference sequence). This CDR3 region has 12 residues. The DNA for the CDR3 is TGTGCCAGTAGTAACAGGGGCAGCGAGCAGTACTTC. Translating it yields CASSNRGSEQYF.